This TCR beta chain came from a study of control samples from healthy donors and cancer patients. Profiling relied on immunoSEQ multiplex PCR, and the TCRdb table lists in-frame clones only, not all of them. The sample records over 120,000 clones, over 90% being singletons. The V end lost 10 bases, the J end lost 0 bases, and 13 bases lay between the germline ends. CDR1 is WSHSY and CDR2 is SAAADI in the germline V gene. This CDR3 has 14 amino acids. This chain joins TRBV10-2 and TRBJ1-3; a possible D gene is TRBD1 (5 bases). Sequencing was carried out using PBMCs. The source of this sequence is a man between 60 and 70 years old with colorectal cancer. CDR3 DNA sequence: TGCGCCACCGGCACAGGCCCCTCTGGAAACACCATATATTTT. It yields the protein CATGTGPSGNTIYF.